This T cell receptor (beta chain) was recorded in a study of cytomegalovirus exposure and HLA in healthy donors. Study-wide background: Early released data comprised about 84 million unique TCRs from HLA-typed donors.

PCR employed 60 Vbeta and 13 Jbeta primers. Libraries were prepared by immunoSEQ multiplex PCR; TCRdb keeps only in-frame clonotypes and omits some of them. The top ten clones hold about 1.6% of a sample with more than 45,000 clones, around four fifths of them seen once. The V gene's germline CDR1 is SNHLY and CDR2 FYNNEI. The CDR3 extends over 15 amino acids. This clone was picked up a small number of times. Its antigen remains unidentified. General study results and limits: Later analysis showed most CMV-associated TCR beta chains appearing HLA-restricted. The study dropped some indistinguishable V segments, TRBV6-2 and TRBV6-3 among them.

Sequencing used PBMCs. The sequence was collected from a man aged 25-45 years in good health and CMV-seronegative. The V and J genes are TRBV2 and TRBJ2-5, with 10 nucleotides matching TRBD1. The DNA end favors TRBJ2-7, so the J call may be wrong. This chain's CDR3 is CASSERQGAVYEQYF. In DNA form, the CDR3 reads TGTGCCAGCAGTGAAAGACAGGGGGCGGTGTACGAGCAGTACTTC.